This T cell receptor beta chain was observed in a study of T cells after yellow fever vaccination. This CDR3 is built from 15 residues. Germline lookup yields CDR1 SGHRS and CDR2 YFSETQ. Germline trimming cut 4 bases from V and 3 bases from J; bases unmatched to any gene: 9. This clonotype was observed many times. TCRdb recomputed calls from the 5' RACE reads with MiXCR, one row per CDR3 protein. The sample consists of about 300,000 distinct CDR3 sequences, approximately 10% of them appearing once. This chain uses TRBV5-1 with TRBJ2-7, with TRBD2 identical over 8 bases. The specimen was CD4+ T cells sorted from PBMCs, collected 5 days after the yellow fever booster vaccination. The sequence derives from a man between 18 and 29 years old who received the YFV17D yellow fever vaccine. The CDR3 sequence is CASSILTSVDYEQYF. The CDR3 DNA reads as TGCGCCAGCAGCATATTGACTAGCGTCGACTACGAGCAGTACTTC.